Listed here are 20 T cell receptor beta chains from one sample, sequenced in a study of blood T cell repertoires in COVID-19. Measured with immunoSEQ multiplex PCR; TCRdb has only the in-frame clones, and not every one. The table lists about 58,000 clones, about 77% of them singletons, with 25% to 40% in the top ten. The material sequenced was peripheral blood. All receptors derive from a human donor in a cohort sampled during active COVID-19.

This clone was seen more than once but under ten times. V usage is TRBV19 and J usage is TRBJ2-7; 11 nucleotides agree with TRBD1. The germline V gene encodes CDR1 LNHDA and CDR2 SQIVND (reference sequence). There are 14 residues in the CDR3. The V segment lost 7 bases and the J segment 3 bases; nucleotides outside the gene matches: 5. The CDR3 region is CASKPGTGGYEQYF. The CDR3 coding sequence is TGTGCCAGTAAACCCGGGACAGGGGGCTACGAGCAGTACTTC. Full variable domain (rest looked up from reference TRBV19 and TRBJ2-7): DGGITQSPKYLFRKEGQNVTLSCEQNLNHDAMYWYRQDPGQGLRLIYYSQIVNDFQKGDIAEGYSVSREKKESFPLTVTSAQKNPTAFYLCASKPGTGGYEQYFGPGTRLTVT.

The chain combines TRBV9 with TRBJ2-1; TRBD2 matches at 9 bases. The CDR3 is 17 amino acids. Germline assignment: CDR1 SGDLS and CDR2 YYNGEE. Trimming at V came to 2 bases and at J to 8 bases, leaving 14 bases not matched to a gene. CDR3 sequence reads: CASSVFSGSVGMDEQFF. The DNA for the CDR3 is TGTGCCAGCAGCGTCTTTAGCGGGAGTGTGGGAATGGATGAGCAGTTCTTC.

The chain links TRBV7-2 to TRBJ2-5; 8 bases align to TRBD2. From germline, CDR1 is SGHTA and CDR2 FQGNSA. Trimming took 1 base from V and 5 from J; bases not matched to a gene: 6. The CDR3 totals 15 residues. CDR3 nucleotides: TGTGCCAGCAGCTTAGGACGGGGGGGGTCGGAGACCCAGTACTTC. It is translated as CASSLGRGGSETQYF.

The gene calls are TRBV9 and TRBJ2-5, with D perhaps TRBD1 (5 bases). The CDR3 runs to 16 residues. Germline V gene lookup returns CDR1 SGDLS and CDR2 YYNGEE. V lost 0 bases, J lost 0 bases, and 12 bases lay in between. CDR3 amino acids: CASSVGQGGYQETQYF. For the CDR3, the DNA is TGTGCCAGCAGCGTAGGGCAGGGTGGCTACCAAGAGACCCAGTACTTC.

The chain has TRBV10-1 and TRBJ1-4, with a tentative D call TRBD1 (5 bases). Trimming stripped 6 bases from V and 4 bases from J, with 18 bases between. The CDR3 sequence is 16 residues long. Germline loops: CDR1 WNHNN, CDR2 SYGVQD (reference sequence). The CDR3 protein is CASRVDSPWGNEKLFF. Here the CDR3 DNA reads TGCGCCAGCAGAGTCGACAGTCCATGGGGTAATGAAAAACTGTTTTTT.

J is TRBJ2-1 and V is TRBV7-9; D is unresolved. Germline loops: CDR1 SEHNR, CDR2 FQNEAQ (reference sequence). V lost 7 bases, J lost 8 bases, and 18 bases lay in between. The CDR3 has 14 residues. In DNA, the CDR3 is TGTGCCAGCACCAGGATGTCGACATACGATGAGCAGTTCTTC. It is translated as CASTRMSTYDEQFF.

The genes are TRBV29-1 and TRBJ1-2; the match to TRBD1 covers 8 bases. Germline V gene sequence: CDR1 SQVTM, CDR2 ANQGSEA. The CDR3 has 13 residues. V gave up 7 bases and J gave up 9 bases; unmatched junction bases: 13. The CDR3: CSGSPGTGGSYTF. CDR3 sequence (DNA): TGCAGCGGATCACCTGGGACAGGCGGGAGCTACACCTTC.

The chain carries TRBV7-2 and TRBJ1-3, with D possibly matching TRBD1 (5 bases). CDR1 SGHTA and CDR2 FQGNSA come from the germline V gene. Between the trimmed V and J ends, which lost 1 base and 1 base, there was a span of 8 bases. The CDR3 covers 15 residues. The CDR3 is CASSLVGGSGNTIYF. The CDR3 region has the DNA TGTGCCAGCAGCTTAGTGGGGGGTTCTGGAAACACCATATATTTT.

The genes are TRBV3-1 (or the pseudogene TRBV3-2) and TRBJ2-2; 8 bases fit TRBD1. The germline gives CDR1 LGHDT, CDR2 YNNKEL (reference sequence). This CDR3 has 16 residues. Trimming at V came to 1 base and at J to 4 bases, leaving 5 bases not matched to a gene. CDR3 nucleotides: TGTGCCAGCAGCCAAGCAGGGGGCGCTCGCACCGGGGAGCTGTTTTTT. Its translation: CASSQAGGARTGELFF.

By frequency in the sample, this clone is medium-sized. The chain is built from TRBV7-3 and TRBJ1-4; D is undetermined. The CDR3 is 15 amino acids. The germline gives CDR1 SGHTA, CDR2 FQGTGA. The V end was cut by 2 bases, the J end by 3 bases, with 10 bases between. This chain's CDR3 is CASSLSGRSNEKLFF. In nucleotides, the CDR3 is TGTGCCAGCAGCTTATCTGGCAGGTCTAATGAAAAACTGTTTTTT.

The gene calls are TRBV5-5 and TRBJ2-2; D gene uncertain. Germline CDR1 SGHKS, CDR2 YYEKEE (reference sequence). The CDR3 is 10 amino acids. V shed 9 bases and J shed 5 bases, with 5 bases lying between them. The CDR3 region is CAIPTGELFF. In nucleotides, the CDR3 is TGTGCCATCCCTACCGGGGAGCTGTTTTTT.

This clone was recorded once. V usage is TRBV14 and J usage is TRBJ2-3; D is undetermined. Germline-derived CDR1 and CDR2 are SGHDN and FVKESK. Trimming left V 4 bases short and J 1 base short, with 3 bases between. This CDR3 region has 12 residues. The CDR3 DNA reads TGTGCCAGCAGCCGGCGCACAGATACGCAGTATTTT. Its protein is CASSRRTDTQYF.

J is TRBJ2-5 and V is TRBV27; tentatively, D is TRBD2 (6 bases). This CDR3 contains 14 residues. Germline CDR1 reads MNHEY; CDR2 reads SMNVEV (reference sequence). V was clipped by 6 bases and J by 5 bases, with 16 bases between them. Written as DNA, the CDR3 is TGTGCCAGCAGCCGCGGGGTATTAAGGGAGACCCAGTACTTC. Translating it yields CASSRGVLRETQYF.

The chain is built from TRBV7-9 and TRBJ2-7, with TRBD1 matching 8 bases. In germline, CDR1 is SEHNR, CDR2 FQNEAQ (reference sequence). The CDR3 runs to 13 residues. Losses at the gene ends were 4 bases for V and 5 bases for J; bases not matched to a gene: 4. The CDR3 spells CASSSATGDEQYF. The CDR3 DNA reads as TGTGCCAGCAGCTCGGCGACAGGGGACGAGCAGTACTTC.

As DNA, the CDR3 is TGCGCCAGCAGCCAAGAGGCGCGGTCTTGGGATGAGCAGTTCTTC. Its protein is CASSQEARSWDEQFF. The rearrangement uses TRBV4-1 and TRBJ2-1; D gene unclear. Germline V gene data show CDR1 as MGHRA and CDR2 as YSYEKL. CDR3 length equals 15 residues. V lost 0 bases and J 8 bases, leaving 14 bases between the germline ends.

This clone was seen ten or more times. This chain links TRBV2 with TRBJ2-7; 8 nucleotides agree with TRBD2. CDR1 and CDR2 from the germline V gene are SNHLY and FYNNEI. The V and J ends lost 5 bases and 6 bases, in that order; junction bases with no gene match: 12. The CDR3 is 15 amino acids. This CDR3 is CASSFLSGSSVEQYF. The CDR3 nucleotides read TGTGCCAGCAGTTTCCTGAGCGGGAGTTCGGTCGAGCAGTACTTC.

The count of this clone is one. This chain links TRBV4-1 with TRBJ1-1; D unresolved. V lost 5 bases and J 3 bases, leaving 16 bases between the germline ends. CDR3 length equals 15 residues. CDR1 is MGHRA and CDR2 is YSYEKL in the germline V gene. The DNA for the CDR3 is TGCGCCAGCAGCGTAACGCCCGGGGTCGACACTGAAGCTTTCTTT. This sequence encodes CASSVTPGVDTEAFF.

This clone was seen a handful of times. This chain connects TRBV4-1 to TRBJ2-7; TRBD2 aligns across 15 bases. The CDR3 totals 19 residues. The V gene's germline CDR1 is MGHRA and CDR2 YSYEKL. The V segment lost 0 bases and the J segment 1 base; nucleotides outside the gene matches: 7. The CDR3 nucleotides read TGCGCCAGCAGCCAAGATTGGGGACTAGCGGGGGGTACTTCCTACGAGCAGTACTTC. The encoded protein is CASSQDWGLAGGTSYEQYF.

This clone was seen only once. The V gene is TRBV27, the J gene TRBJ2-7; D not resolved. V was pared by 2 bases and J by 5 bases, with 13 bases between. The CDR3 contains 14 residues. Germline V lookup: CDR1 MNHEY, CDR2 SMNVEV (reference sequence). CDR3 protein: CASSLGGGSNEQYF. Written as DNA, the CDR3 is TGTGCCAGCAGTTTAGGTGGCGGTTCCAACGAGCAGTACTTC.

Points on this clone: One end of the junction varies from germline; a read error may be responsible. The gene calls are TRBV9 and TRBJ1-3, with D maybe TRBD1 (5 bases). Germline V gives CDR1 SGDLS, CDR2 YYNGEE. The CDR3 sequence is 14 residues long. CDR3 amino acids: CASSVDGGGDSLDF. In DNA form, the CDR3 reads TGTGCCAGCAGCGTAGACGGCGGGGGGGATAGTTTAGATTTT.